These 22 T cell receptor beta chains were all obtained from the same sample, sequenced in a study of blood T cells in healthy people across ages. Primed by a sample-barcoded 5' primer and a J-beta primer mix, a second PCR proceeded for 7 to 11 cycles. TCRdb reprocessed the 5' RACE reads with MiXCR, giving one entry per CDR3 protein. Among about 940,000 distinct CDR3 sequences listed, approximately 49% were seen once. Material for sequencing was blood. The receptor set was obtained from a man aged 25-45 years in good health.

The chain combines TRBV5-4 with TRBJ2-3; D is ambiguous. This CDR3 has 14 amino acids. Deletions cut 4 bases from V and 4 bases from J, with 13 bases between. The V gene's germline CDR1 is SGHNT and CDR2 YYREEE (reference sequence). The DNA for the CDR3 is TGTGCCAGCAGCACCAAAAGGTCCGCAGATACGCAGTATTTT. Its protein product is CASSTKRSADTQYF.

This chain uses TRBV20-1 with TRBJ2-7; D possibly corresponds to TRBD1 (6 bases). The germline gives CDR1 DFQATT, CDR2 SNEGSKA (reference sequence). The CDR3 is 13 amino acids. V was shortened by 3 bases and J by 3 bases, with 12 bases between the two germline ends. The CDR3 DNA reads as TGCAGTGCTAGTAGGGACAACAACTACGAGCAGTACTTC. Encoded protein: CSASRDNNYEQYF.

This chain's CDR3 is CSARVGTSTDTQYF. The CDR3 DNA is TGCAGTGCTAGAGTCGGGACTAGCACAGATACGCAGTATTTT. The J gene is TRBJ2-3, the V gene TRBV20-1, with D perhaps matching TRBD2 (6 bases). Between the trimmed V and J ends, which lost 1 base and 0 bases, there was a span of 8 bases. CDR3 length equals 14 residues. Germline CDR1 and CDR2: DFQATT and SNEGSKA (reference sequence).

This clonotype has a count of ten or more. This chain connects TRBV10-3 to TRBJ1-5, with D unresolved. Trimming took 2 bases from V and 5 from J, leaving 10 bases between them. CDR1 is ENHRY and CDR2 is SYGVKD in the germline V gene. CDR3 length: 14 amino acids. CDR3 DNA: TGTGCCATCAGTGAGGGGCAGACGGATCAGCCCCAGCATTTT. It specifies CAISEGQTDQPQHF.

At least ten counts were recorded for this clonotype. This rearrangement joins TRBV4-1 to TRBJ2-7; 8 bases map to TRBD1. This CDR3 region has 15 residues. V lost 1 base, J lost 0 bases, and 2 bases stayed unmatched. CDR1 is MGHRA and CDR2 is YSYEKL in the germline V gene. CDR3: CASSQGQGSSYEQYF. The CDR3 DNA is TGCGCCAGCAGCCAAGGACAGGGGAGCTCCTACGAGCAGTACTTC.

This clonotype has just a few counts. This chain joins TRBV20-1 and TRBJ2-1; TRBD2 is a possible D gene (6 bases). The CDR3 has 14 amino acids. V lost 1 base and J lost 5, with 12 bases in between. Germline V gene data show CDR1 as DFQATT and CDR2 as SNEGSKA (reference sequence). DNA of the CDR3: TGCAGTGCTAGAGCCGGGACTCCAAACAATGAGCAGTTCTTC. Encoded protein: CSARAGTPNNEQFF.

The CDR3 region has the DNA TGTGCCAGCAGCTCAACGGGACTGACCTCCCCTCTAGCCAAAAACATTCAGTACTTC. Its translation is CASSSTGLTSPLAKNIQYF. This chain links TRBV6-1 with TRBJ2-4; perhaps TRBD2 as D (6 bases). Trimming shortened V by 6 bases and J by 0 bases, and 24 bases separated the two germline ends. CDR3 length: 19 residues. Germline V CDR1 and CDR2: MNHNS, SASEGT.

This clonotype was seen at least ten times. V and J are TRBV12-3 or TRBV12-4 and TRBJ1-5; D call uncertain. V was pared by 2 bases and J by 0 bases, with 14 bases between. CDR3 length equals 17 residues. The CDR3 protein is CASSLSVGVTSNQPQHF. CDR3 DNA: TGTGCCAGCAGTTTATCGGTCGGCGTTACTAGCAATCAGCCCCAGCATTTT.

This clonotype came up once. The rearrangement links TRBV30 to TRBJ1-4; TRBD1 matches at 7 bases. The V gene's germline CDR1 is GTSNPN and CDR2 SVGIG (reference sequence). CDR3 size: 15 residues. Trimming removed 3 bases from V and 0 bases from J; junction bases left unmatched: 4. CDR3 residues: CAWRTGLATNEKLFF. In nucleotides, the CDR3 is TGTGCCTGGAGGACAGGGCTTGCAACTAATGAAAAACTGTTTTTT. Using reference TRBV30 and TRBJ1-4 for the parts outside the CDR3, the full variable domain is SQTIHQWPATLVQPVGSPLSLECTVEGTSNPNLYWYRQAAGRGLQLLFYSVGIGQISSEVPQNLSASRPQDRQFILSSKKLLLSDSGFYLCAWRTGLATNEKLFFGSGTQLSVL.

V gene TRBV7-8 combines with J gene TRBJ1-2, with 10 bases identical to TRBD1. V shed 1 base and J 4 bases; nucleotides not matched to a gene: 6. CDR1 and CDR2 (germline): SGHVS, FQNEAQ. CDR3 length: 16 amino acids. CDR3 residues: CASSLEWTGGVYGYTF. CDR3 sequence (DNA): TGTGCCAGCAGCTTAGAATGGACAGGGGGGGTCTATGGCTACACCTTC.

The chain joins TRBV30 to TRBJ1-5, with a possible D match to TRBD1 (5 bases). Per the germline V gene, CDR1 is GTSNPN and CDR2 is SVGIG (reference sequence). Trimming removed 0 bases at V and 5 bases at J, with 17 bases between. This CDR3 is 16 amino acids long. The CDR3 nucleotides read TGTGCCTGGAGTGTACGGGGCAGGGAGGGTTATCAGCCCCAGCATTTT. Its translation: CAWSVRGREGYQPQHF.

This clonotype was seen only a few times. The chain has TRBV12-3 or TRBV12-4 and TRBJ1-3, with D possibly matching TRBD1 (6 bases). Trimming took 7 bases from V and 7 from J, leaving 11 bases between them. The CDR3 length is 12 residues. The CDR3 DNA sequence: TGTGCCAGCACCCCAGGGGTCAACACCATATATTTT. Translation: CASTPGVNTIYF.

This clonotype was seen many times. The rearrangement links TRBV28 to TRBJ2-1; D ambiguous. The CDR3 covers 11 residues. Germline lookup yields CDR1 MDHEN and CDR2 SYDVKM. V was shortened by 8 bases and J by 5 bases, with 7 bases between the two germline ends. The CDR3 nucleotides read TGTGCCAGCCAGTCTAACAATGAGCAGTTCTTC. Its protein product is CASQSNNEQFF.

The rearrangement uses TRBV20-1 and TRBJ2-7; D remains unclear. Germline CDR1 and CDR2: DFQATT and SNEGSKA (reference sequence). The germline V and J ends were trimmed by 2 bases and 5 bases, with 10 bases remaining between them. This CDR3 is built from 12 residues. The CDR3 is CSARIRPNEQYF. The CDR3 DNA reads TGCAGTGCTAGAATTCGGCCCAACGAGCAGTACTTC.

In nucleotides, the CDR3 is TGTGCCAGCAGCGTAGAGGTGCGAGATACGCAGTATTTT. This gives the protein CASSVEVRDTQYF. The V gene is TRBV9, the J gene TRBJ2-3; D unclear. Germline V CDR1 and CDR2: SGDLS, YYNGEE. This CDR3 has 13 amino acids. The V and J ends lost 0 bases and 5 bases respectively, with 7 bases between them.

This chain links TRBV5-6 with TRBJ2-1, with 11 positions matching TRBD2. This CDR3 spans 15 amino acids. CDR1 is SGHDT and CDR2 is YYEEEE in the germline V gene. Trimming removed 4 bases from V and 5 bases from J; junction bases left unmatched: 5. CDR3 residues: CASSLTSGTDNEQFF. In DNA form, the CDR3 reads TGTGCCAGCAGCCTGACTAGCGGGACCGACAATGAGCAGTTCTTC.

This clonotype has only a few counts. This chain uses TRBV10-3 with TRBJ2-3; D ambiguous. With 6 bases removed from V and 0 bases from J, the gap between germline ends came to 7 bases. Germline CDR1 reads ENHRY; CDR2 reads SYGVKD. The CDR3 loop spans 13 amino acids. The CDR3 sequence is CAISLQSTDTQYF. The CDR3 nucleotides are TGTGCCATCAGCCTACAAAGCACAGATACGCAGTATTTT.

This chain links TRBV4-1 with TRBJ1-2; D gene ambiguous. The CDR3 contains 13 residues. Germline V gene data show CDR1 as MGHRA and CDR2 as YSYEKL. V lost 6 bases, J lost 3 bases, and 11 bases lay in between. CDR3 region: CASSLNWDYGYTF. The CDR3 DNA reads as TGCGCCAGCAGTCTAAACTGGGACTATGGCTACACCTTC.

The chain employs TRBV25-1 and TRBJ2-6; perhaps TRBD1 as D (6 bases). This CDR3 is 17 amino acids long. Germline loops: CDR1 MGHDK, CDR2 SYGVNS. Between the trimmed V and J ends, which lost 3 bases and 2 bases, there was a span of 14 bases. The CDR3: CASSDNNREPGANVLTF. The CDR3 DNA reads as TGTGCCAGCAGTGACAATAACAGGGAACCTGGGGCCAACGTCCTGACTTTC.

As to this clonotype: The junction differs from germline at one of its ends, possibly a read error. The rearrangement links TRBV10-3 to TRBJ2-7, with 8 bases identical to TRBD1. Per the germline V gene, CDR1 is ENHRY and CDR2 is SYGVKD. The CDR3 has 15 residues. In DNA form, the CDR3 reads TGTGCCATCAGTGAGGGACAGGGTACGGCCTACGAGCAGAACTTC. Translated: CAISEGQGTAYEQNF.

The CDR3 DNA is TGTGCCACCAGCAGAGATGTAGTTGCCGGCGGGGAGCTGTTTTTT. It is translated as CATSRDVVAGGELFF. V gene TRBV15 combines with J gene TRBJ2-2; D call uncertain. Trimming shortened V by 0 bases and J by 7 bases, and 12 bases separated the two germline ends. Germline V gives CDR1 LNHNV, CDR2 YYDKDF (reference sequence). The CDR3 runs 15 residues.

This clonotype was seen more than once but under ten times. The V call is TRBV4-2, the J call TRBJ2-5; 10 bases are a match to TRBD1. This CDR3 is 17 amino acids long. Losses at the gene ends were 0 bases for V and 4 bases for J; bases not matched to a gene: 8. The germline V gene has CDR1 LGHNA and CDR2 YNFKEQ. The CDR3 loop is CASSQDSVGQGSETQYF. In nucleotides, the CDR3 is TGTGCCAGCAGCCAAGATAGTGTGGGACAGGGGTCAGAGACCCAGTACTTC.